Presented here are 5 T cell receptor beta chains from one specimen sequenced in a study of T cell repertoires in cytomegalovirus infection. Each CDR3 protein is one row after TCRdb ran MiXCR on the reads. The top ten clones hold 8% of a sample with hundreds of thousands of distinct CDR3 sequences, less than 25% of them seen once. What was sequenced was CD8+ T cells from PBMCs. These TCRs come from a human donor in good health (CMV status not recorded). Some clones in this sample may be carry-over from other donors' samples.

As concerns this clonotype: No conserved phenylalanine or tryptophan is present at the end of the CDR3, so a read error is the likely explanation. The V gene is TRBV28, the J gene TRBJ2-3; 8 nucleotides match TRBD1. The V gene end was trimmed by 7 bases and the J gene end by 4 bases; junction bases not matched to a gene: 10. Germline-derived CDR1 and CDR2 are MDHEN and SYDVKM. This CDR3 comprises 15 residues. In DNA, the CDR3 is TGTGCCAGCACCCCGACAGGGGCCTCGGCAGATACGCAGTATTCT. As protein: CASTPTGASADTQYS.

This clonotype came up many times. As DNA, the CDR3 is TGTGCCAGCAGCTTAGGGGGGGGGGAGACTTTCTTT. This sequence encodes CASSLGGGETFF. The chain is built from TRBV7-9 and TRBJ1-1; the D gene is possibly TRBD1 (5 bases). V was cut by 1 base and J by 12 bases, with 12 bases left in between. The germline V gene has CDR1 SEHNR and CDR2 FQNEAQ (reference sequence). The CDR3 spans 12 residues.

The gene calls are TRBV20-1 and TRBJ2-7; D gene uncertain. Between the trimmed V and J ends, which lost 5 bases and 3 bases, there was a span of 17 bases. In germline, CDR1 is DFQATT, CDR2 SNEGSKA (reference sequence). The CDR3 is 14 amino acids. The CDR3: CSASAHGPFYEQYV. In DNA, the CDR3 is TGCAGTGCTTCGGCCCATGGGCCTTTCTACGAGCAGTACGTC.

The genes are TRBV28 and TRBJ2-1, with D tentatively TRBD2 (6 bases). In germline, CDR1 is MDHEN, CDR2 SYDVKM. Trimming cost V 8 bases and J 8 bases, with 13 bases left between them. This CDR3 contains 12 residues. CDR3 protein: CASLRGGDEQFF. The DNA for the CDR3 is TGTGCCAGCCTACGGGGCGGGGATGAGCAGTTCTTC.

This clonotype was counted a few times. The rearrangement links TRBV9 to TRBJ2-1; a possible D gene is TRBD2 (6 bases). The CDR3 is 15 amino acids. The V gene lost 0 bases and the J gene lost 10 bases, with 17 bases spanning the gap. The germline CDR1 and CDR2 sequences are SGDLS and YYNGEE. The CDR3 is CASSVGGLGPREQFF. In DNA form, the CDR3 reads TGTGCCAGCAGCGTAGGGGGACTCGGGCCCAGGGAGCAGTTCTTC. Looking up the rest from reference TRBV9 and TRBJ2-1 gives the full variable domain: DSGVTQTPKHLITATGQRVTLRCSPRSGDLSVYWYQQSLDQGLQFLIQYYNGEERAKGNILERFSAQQFPDLHSELNLSSLELGDSALYFCASSVGGLGPREQFFGPGTRLTVL.